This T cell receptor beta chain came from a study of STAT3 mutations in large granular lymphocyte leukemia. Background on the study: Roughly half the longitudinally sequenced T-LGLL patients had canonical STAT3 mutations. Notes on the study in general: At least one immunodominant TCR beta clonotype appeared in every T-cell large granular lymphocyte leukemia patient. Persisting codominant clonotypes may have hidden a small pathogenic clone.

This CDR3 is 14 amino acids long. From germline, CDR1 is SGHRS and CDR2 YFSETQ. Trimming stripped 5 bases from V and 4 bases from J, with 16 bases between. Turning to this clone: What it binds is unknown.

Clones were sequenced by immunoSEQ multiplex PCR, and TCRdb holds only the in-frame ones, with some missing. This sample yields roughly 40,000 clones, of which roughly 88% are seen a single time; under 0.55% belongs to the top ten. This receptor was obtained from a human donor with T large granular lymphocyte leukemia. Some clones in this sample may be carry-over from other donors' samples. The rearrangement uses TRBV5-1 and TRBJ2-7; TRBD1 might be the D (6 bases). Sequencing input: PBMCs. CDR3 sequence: CASSELGGAYEQYF. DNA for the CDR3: TGCGCCAGCAGTGAACTAGGGGGTGCGTACGAGCAGTACTTC. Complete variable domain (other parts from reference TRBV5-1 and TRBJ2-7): KAGVTQTPRYLIKTRGQQVTLSCSPISGHRSVSWYQQTPGQGLQFLFEYFSETQRNKGNFPGRFSGRQFSNSRSEMNVSTLELGDSALYLCASSELGGAYEQYFGPGTRLTVT.